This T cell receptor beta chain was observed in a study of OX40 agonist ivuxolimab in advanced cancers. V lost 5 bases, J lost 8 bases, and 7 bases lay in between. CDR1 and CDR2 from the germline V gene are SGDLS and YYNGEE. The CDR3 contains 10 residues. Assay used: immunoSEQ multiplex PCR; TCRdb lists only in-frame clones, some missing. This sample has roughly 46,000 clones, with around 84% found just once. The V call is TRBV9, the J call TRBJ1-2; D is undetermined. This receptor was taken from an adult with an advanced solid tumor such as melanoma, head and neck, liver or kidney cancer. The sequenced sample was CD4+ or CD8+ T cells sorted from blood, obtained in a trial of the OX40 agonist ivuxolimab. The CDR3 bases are TGTGCCAGCAGTGGGTCGGGCTACACCTTC. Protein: CASSGSGYTF.